Listed below are T cell receptor beta chains from one sample, sequenced in a study of T-cell memory formation after mild COVID-19. From the 5' RACE reads, TCRdb called clonotypes with MiXCR, one entry per CDR3 protein. This sample has around 300,000 distinct CDR3 sequences, with roughly an eighth found just once. Input material: PBMCs or a T cell subset sorted from them (not recorded which). Every receptor here comes from a man aged 18-30 years who had mild COVID-19 (a few samples of this study predate the infection). Cell type and time point are not known. Both conserved end residues are part of each CDR3. D genes are given only for firm matches. Clone size is stated in some rows and not others, as once, few, many or a class when expanded.

CDR3aa: CASSSPFGEQYF
CDR3nt: TGTGCCAGCAGCAGCCCCTTCGGAGAGCAGTACTTC
j_gene: TRBJ2-7
v_gene: TRBV6-2/TRBV6-3
abundance: -
d_gene: -

CDR3aa: CASGDIASFTDTQYF
CDR3nt: TGTGCCAGCGGGGACATCGCCTCCTTCACAGATACGCAGTATTTT
j_gene: TRBJ2-3
v_gene: TRBV2
abundance: -
d_gene: -

CDR3aa: CASSPRRASSTDTRYF
CDR3nt: TGCGCCAGCAGTCCTCGCAGGGCCTCTAGCACAGATACGCGGTATTTT
j_gene: TRBJ2-3
v_gene: TRBV5-1
abundance: -
d_gene: -

CDR3aa: CASSSAYSPLHF
CDR3nt: TGTGCCAGCAGTTCAGCTTATTCACCCCTCCACTTT
j_gene: TRBJ1-6
v_gene: TRBV28
abundance: few
d_gene: -

CDR3aa: CASRLGTLDNEQFF
CDR3nt: TGTGCCAGCCGACTCGGGACCCTAGACAATGAGCAGTTCTTC
j_gene: TRBJ2-1
v_gene: TRBV6-5
abundance: -
d_gene: -

CDR3aa: CASSRDGLYGYTF
CDR3nt: TGTGCCAGCAGCCGCGATGGGCTCTATGGCTACACCTTC
j_gene: TRBJ1-2
v_gene: TRBV7-2
abundance: -
d_gene: -

CDR3aa: CASSPTDRGNTEAFF
CDR3nt: TGTGCCAGCAGCCCTACCGACAGGGGCAACACTGAAGCTTTCTTT
j_gene: TRBJ1-1
v_gene: TRBV6-5
abundance: -
d_gene: TRBD1

CDR3aa: CASSDTSLTGQETQYF
CDR3nt: TGTGCCAGCAGCGACACCTCTCTCACGGGGCAAGAGACCCAGTACTTC
j_gene: TRBJ2-5
v_gene: TRBV6-2/TRBV6-3
abundance: few
d_gene: -

CDR3aa: CSAARDRGSNSPLHF
CDR3nt: TGCAGTGCTGCCCGGGACAGGGGGAGTAATTCACCCCTCCACTTT
j_gene: TRBJ1-6
v_gene: TRBV20-1
abundance: -
d_gene: TRBD1

CDR3aa: CASSYETGGDNQPQHF
CDR3nt: TGTGCCAGCAGTTATGAAACAGGGGGAGACAATCAGCCCCAGCATTTT
j_gene: TRBJ1-5
v_gene: TRBV6-2/TRBV6-3
abundance: many
d_gene: TRBD1

CDR3aa: CASSLRGRVTDTQYF
CDR3nt: TGTGCCAGCAGCTTGCGGGGGCGAGTCACAGATACGCAGTATTTT
j_gene: TRBJ2-3
v_gene: TRBV5-6
abundance: -
d_gene: -

CDR3aa: CASSQETDRVYGYTF
CDR3nt: TGCGCCAGCAGCCAAGAAACGGACAGGGTCTATGGCTACACCTTC
j_gene: TRBJ1-2
v_gene: TRBV4-1
abundance: once
d_gene: TRBD1

CDR3aa: CASTDALPNTGELFF
CDR3nt: TGTGCCAGCACGGACGCCCTGCCGAACACCGGGGAGCTGTTTTTT
j_gene: TRBJ2-2
v_gene: TRBV6-2/TRBV6-3
abundance: many
d_gene: -

CDR3aa: CASSQVESGNQPQHF
CDR3nt: TGTGCCAGCAGCCAAGTTGAGTCAGGCAATCAGCCCCAGCATTTT
j_gene: TRBJ1-5
v_gene: TRBV4-2
abundance: -
d_gene: -

CDR3aa: CASSTWGGRAGYTF
CDR3nt: TGTGCCAGCTCAACCTGGGGGGGCAGGGCGGGCTACACCTTC
j_gene: TRBJ1-2
v_gene: TRBV27
abundance: few
d_gene: -

CDR3aa: CASGRPPGAAFF
CDR3nt: TGTGCTAGTGGCCGGCCCCCGGGGGCGGCTTTCTTT
j_gene: TRBJ1-1
v_gene: TRBV12-5
abundance: once
d_gene: -

CDR3aa: CATSDVTGTSSYNEQFF
CDR3nt: TGTGCCACCAGTGATGTTACAGGGACTAGCTCCTACAATGAGCAGTTCTTC
j_gene: TRBJ2-1
v_gene: TRBV24-1
abundance: -
d_gene: TRBD2

CDR3aa: CASSQGPSMNTEAFF
CDR3nt: TGCGCCAGCAGCCAAGGTCCCAGCATGAACACTGAAGCTTTCTTT
j_gene: TRBJ1-1
v_gene: TRBV4-1
abundance: few
d_gene: -

CDR3aa: CASSYRDRSTDTQYF
CDR3nt: TGTGCCAGCAGCTACCGGGACAGGAGCACAGATACGCAGTATTTT
j_gene: TRBJ2-3
v_gene: TRBV7-2
abundance: -
d_gene: TRBD1

CDR3aa: CASSLSQGFSGANVLTF
CDR3nt: TGTGCCAGCAGTTTAAGTCAGGGGTTCTCTGGGGCCAACGTCCTGACTTTC
j_gene: TRBJ2-6
v_gene: TRBV12-3/TRBV12-4
abundance: few
d_gene: -

CDR3aa: CASSPPSGNTEAFF
CDR3nt: TGTGCCAGCAGCCCTCCCTCGGGGAACACTGAAGCTTTCTTT
j_gene: TRBJ1-1
v_gene: TRBV7-6
abundance: -
d_gene: -

CDR3aa: CASSGGQPNTEAFF
CDR3nt: TGCGCCAGCAGCGGGGGACAGCCGAACACTGAAGCTTTCTTT
j_gene: TRBJ1-1
v_gene: TRBV5-1
abundance: -
d_gene: TRBD1

CDR3aa: CAISGPGSAETQYF
CDR3nt: TGTGCCATCAGTGGACCCGGGTCAGCGGAGACCCAGTACTTC
j_gene: TRBJ2-5
v_gene: TRBV10-3
abundance: many
d_gene: -

CDR3aa: CASSLFRGRRETQYF
CDR3nt: TGTGCCAGCAGCTTATTTAGGGGTCGGCGAGAGACCCAGTACTTC
j_gene: TRBJ2-5
v_gene: TRBV7-2
abundance: -
d_gene: -

CDR3aa: CANGGGRNNTDTQYF
CDR3nt: TGTGCCAACGGGGGGGGACGGAATAACACAGATACGCAGTATTTT
j_gene: TRBJ2-3
v_gene: TRBV10-3
abundance: -
d_gene: TRBD2

CDR3aa: CASSLSVGGTGELFF
CDR3nt: TGTGCCAGCAGCTTATCGGTGGGGGGCACCGGGGAGCTGTTTTTT
j_gene: TRBJ2-2
v_gene: TRBV7-3
abundance: -
d_gene: -

CDR3aa: CASSPSVGIADTQYF
CDR3nt: TGTGCCAGCAGCCCCTCGGTGGGGATAGCAGATACGCAGTATTTT
j_gene: TRBJ2-3
v_gene: TRBV7-9
abundance: many
d_gene: -

CDR3aa: CASSILAGGGNEQFF
CDR3nt: TGTGCCAGCAGTATCTTAGCGGGGGGCGGCAATGAGCAGTTCTTC
j_gene: TRBJ2-1
v_gene: TRBV6-5
abundance: -
d_gene: TRBD2

CDR3aa: CATSDLRGEQYF
CDR3nt: TGTGCCACCAGTGATTTGCGGGGCGAGCAGTACTTC
j_gene: TRBJ2-7
v_gene: TRBV24-1
abundance: -
d_gene: -